A selection of T cell receptor beta chains follows, all from one sample in a study of T-cell reconstitution after alpha-beta-depleted transplantation in children. MiXCR, run by TCRdb on the PCR reads, gives a single entry per CDR3 protein. The sample carries about 580,000 distinct CDR3 sequences, roughly 24% recorded once. Sequences were derived from PBMCs, mostly from graft donor cells, sampled 360 days after TCRalphabeta/CD19-depleted stem cell transplant. The receptors come from a boy younger than two who had a stem cell transplant for acute myeloid leukemia, so the T cells may come from the graft donor. Both conserved end residues are part of each CDR3. D genes are given only for firm matches. The size entry is marked missing in some rows and otherwise reads once, few, many or a size class.

v_gene	d_gene	j_gene	abundance	CDR3aa	CDR3nt
TRBV7-2	-	TRBJ2-7	-	CASGRRPPYEQYF	TGTGCCAGCGGCCGTAGACCCCCCTACGAGCAGTACTTC
TRBV12-3/TRBV12-4	TRBD1	TRBJ2-3	-	CASRHTGTGTDTQYF	TGTGCCAGCAGACACACCGGGACAGGGACAGATACGCAGTATTTT
TRBV6-1	TRBD1	TRBJ1-1	-	CASSLTGGADTEAFF	TGTGCCAGCAGTCTGACAGGGGGCGCGGACACTGAAGCTTTCTTT
TRBV6-1	-	TRBJ1-4	many	CASRTQGRGNEKLFF	TGTGCCAGCAGGACCCAGGGGCGCGGGAATGAAAAACTGTTTTTT
TRBV28	TRBD1	TRBJ2-1	few	CASSPPWTGVSYNEQFF	TGTGCCAGCAGTCCCCCCTGGACAGGGGTGTCCTACAATGAGCAGTTCTTC
TRBV5-1	-	TRBJ2-3	-	CASSLEMTDTQYF	TGCGCCAGCAGCTTGGAGATGACAGATACGCAGTATTTT
TRBV20-1	TRBD1	TRBJ2-6	few	CSAWTGTGANVLTF	TGCAGTGCTTGGACAGGGACTGGGGCCAACGTCCTGACTTTC
TRBV12-3/TRBV12-4	TRBD1	TRBJ1-4	few	CASSSTTGGNEKLFF	TGTGCCAGCAGTTCGACGACAGGGGGAAATGAAAAACTGTTTTTT
TRBV20-1	TRBD2	TRBJ2-2	few	CSAGTSGGARTGELFF	TGCAGTGCTGGCACTAGCGGGGGGGCCCGGACCGGGGAGCTGTTTTTT
TRBV7-2	-	TRBJ1-2	many	CASSLSEDYGYTF	TGTGCCAGCAGCTTAAGTGAGGACTATGGCTACACCTTC
TRBV11-3	TRBD2	TRBJ2-1	many	CASSYSGTSGNEQFF	TGTGCCAGCAGCTACTCCGGGACTAGCGGCAATGAGCAGTTCTTC
TRBV4-1	-	TRBJ1-1	-	CASSQAFLVAEAFF	TGCGCCAGCAGCCAAGCTTTCCTAGTCGCTGAAGCTTTCTTT
TRBV12-3/TRBV12-4	-	TRBJ1-1	many	CASSGIDRREAFF	TGTGCCAGCAGCGGGATCGACAGGCGTGAAGCTTTCTTT
TRBV5-1	TRBD2	TRBJ2-2	many	CASRGTSDTGELFF	TGCGCCAGCAGGGGGACTAGCGACACCGGGGAGCTGTTTTTT
TRBV12-3/TRBV12-4	TRBD1	TRBJ2-1	-	CASSSSDRPEQFF	TGTGCCAGCAGTTCCTCGGACAGGCCTGAGCAGTTCTTC
TRBV6-1	-	TRBJ1-4	-	CASSRVPGREKLFF	TGTGCCAGCAGCCGTGTTCCCGGAAGGGAAAAACTGTTTTTT
TRBV4-1	-	TRBJ1-1	-	CASSQEAGMNTEAFF	TGCGCCAGCAGCCAAGAAGCAGGTATGAACACTGAAGCTTTCTTT
TRBV20-1	-	TRBJ1-3	-	CSARRGISSGNTIYF	TGCAGTGCTAGACGAGGCATCTCCTCTGGAAACACCATATATTTT
TRBV29-1	-	TRBJ1-1	many	CSVRPKAVNTEAFF	TGCAGCGTTCGCCCTAAGGCGGTGAACACTGAAGCTTTCTTT
TRBV5-1	TRBD1	TRBJ2-1	-	CASSRWIQGAGNEQFF	TGCGCCAGCAGCCGGTGGATCCAGGGGGCAGGCAATGAGCAGTTCTTC
TRBV7-9	-	TRBJ2-1	-	CASSWNQAGGNEQFF	TGTGCCAGCAGCTGGAATCAGGCAGGTGGGAATGAGCAGTTCTTC
TRBV12-3/TRBV12-4	-	TRBJ1-2	-	CASSFNGGMSKGYTF	TGTGCCAGCAGTTTTAACGGGGGGATGTCAAAAGGCTACACCTTC
TRBV18	-	TRBJ2-7	-	CASSPQPGTPSYEQYF	TGTGCCAGCTCACCTCAACCCGGGACTCCCTCCTACGAGCAGTACTTC
TRBV9	-	TRBJ1-2	-	CASSVHRDYGYTF	TGTGCCAGCAGCGTACACAGGGACTATGGCTACACCTTC
TRBV12-3/TRBV12-4	TRBD1	TRBJ2-1	-	CASSHTPNRGHNEQFF	TGTGCCAGCAGTCACACCCCCAACAGGGGGCACAATGAGCAGTTCTTC
TRBV27	TRBD2	TRBJ2-1	-	CASSLKSLAGFQDEQFF	TGTGCCAGCAGTTTAAAGTCTCTAGCGGGGTTTCAGGATGAGCAGTTCTTC
TRBV29-1	-	TRBJ1-1	many	CSVFITEAFF	TGCAGCGTTTTCATCACTGAAGCTTTCTTT
TRBV18	-	TRBJ2-5	many	CASSLATEIGTQYF	TGTGCCAGCTCGCTGGCGACCGAGATTGGGACCCAGTACTTC
TRBV10-3	TRBD1	TRBJ1-4	-	CAIRPGGREKLFF	TGTGCCATAAGACCAGGGGGACGGGAAAAACTGTTTTTT
TRBV4-1	-	TRBJ2-1	many	CASSLYIGDSAYNEQFF	TGCGCCAGCAGCCTCTACATAGGGGACTCTGCCTACAATGAGCAGTTCTTC
TRBV6-1	-	TRBJ2-5	few	CASIHGTLGQETQYF	TGTGCCAGCATCCACGGGACGCTCGGACAAGAGACCCAGTACTTC
TRBV28	-	TRBJ2-7	many	CASSLPGTYPYEQYF	TGTGCCAGCAGTTTACCCGGGACGTACCCCTACGAGCAGTACTTC
TRBV5-1	-	TRBJ2-5	-	CASSRSQLETQYF	TGCGCCAGCAGCAGGTCCCAGCTGGAGACCCAGTACTTC
TRBV27	-	TRBJ2-7	many	CASSLVRGYEQYF	TGTGCCAGCAGTTTAGTCAGGGGCTACGAGCAGTACTTC
TRBV7-9	TRBD1	TRBJ1-2	-	CASSPPPGTANGYTF	TGTGCCAGCAGCCCGCCCCCCGGGACAGCGAATGGCTACACCTTC
TRBV6-1	-	TRBJ2-2	many	CASRREPHGGELFF	TGTGCCAGCAGAAGGGAACCACACGGCGGGGAGCTGTTTTTT
TRBV30	TRBD1	TRBJ1-5	-	CAWDRADQPQHF	TGTGCCTGGGACAGGGCGGATCAGCCCCAGCATTTT
TRBV10-3	-	TRBJ2-3	many	CAISESPNTQYF	TGTGCCATCAGTGAGTCCCCCAATACGCAGTATTTT
TRBV7-9	-	TRBJ2-5	-	CASSFGTLVEETQYF	TGTGCCAGCAGCTTCGGGACCCTGGTGGAAGAGACCCAGTACTTC
TRBV4-3	-	TRBJ2-7	-	CASSHFQGSYEQYF	TGCGCCAGCAGCCACTTTCAGGGTTCCTACGAGCAGTACTTC
TRBV20-1	-	TRBJ2-1	many	CSARGRGAGRNGSSSYNEQFF	TGCAGTGCTAGAGGGAGGGGCGCGGGTCGAAACGGATCAAGCTCCTACAATGAGCAGTTCTTC
TRBV29-1	-	TRBJ2-3	many	CSVEVGPGVDTQYF	TGCAGCGTTGAAGTGGGGCCAGGGGTAGATACGCAGTATTTT
TRBV12-3/TRBV12-4	TRBD1	TRBJ1-4	-	CASRDRDRDEKLFF	TGTGCCAGCAGAGACCGGGACAGGGATGAAAAACTGTTTTTT
TRBV6-2/TRBV6-3	TRBD1	TRBJ2-5	-	CASRHRDRHIQETQYF	TGTGCCAGCAGACACCGGGACAGGCATATCCAAGAGACCCAGTACTTC
TRBV15	-	TRBJ1-1	many	CATSRDRGRNTEAFF	TGTGCCACCAGCAGAGATCGGGGCCGGAACACTGAAGCTTTCTTT
TRBV5-6	-	TRBJ2-5	-	CASSLNPDSRRGTQYF	TGTGCCAGCAGCTTGAACCCTGACAGCAGGAGAGGGACCCAGTACTTC